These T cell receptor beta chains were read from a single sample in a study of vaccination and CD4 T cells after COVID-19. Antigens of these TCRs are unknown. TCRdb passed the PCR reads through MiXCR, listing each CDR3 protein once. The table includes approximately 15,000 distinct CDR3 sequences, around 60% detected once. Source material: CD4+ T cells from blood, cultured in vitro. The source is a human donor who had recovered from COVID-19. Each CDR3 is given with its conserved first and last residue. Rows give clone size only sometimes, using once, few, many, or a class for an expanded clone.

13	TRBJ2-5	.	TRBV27	CASSPYGLETQYF
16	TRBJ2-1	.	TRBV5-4	CASSLVGGNSGNEQFF
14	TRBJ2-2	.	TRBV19	CASSIVGGVGELFF
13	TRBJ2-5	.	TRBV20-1	CSATLTGQETQYF
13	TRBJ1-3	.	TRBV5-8	CASSRRGANTIYF
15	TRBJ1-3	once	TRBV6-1	CASKLRGGSGNTIYF
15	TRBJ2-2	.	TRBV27	CASSLWGGGTGELFF
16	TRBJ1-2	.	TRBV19	CASSIGQDATNYGYTF
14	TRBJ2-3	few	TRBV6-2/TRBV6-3	CATKRPEFADTQYF
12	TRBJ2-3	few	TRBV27	CASSSQGDTQYF
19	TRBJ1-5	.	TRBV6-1	CASSHRAGSIHDGNQPQHF
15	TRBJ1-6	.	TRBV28	CASSSGQGYNSPLHF
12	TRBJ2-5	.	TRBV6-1	CATLGDQETQYF
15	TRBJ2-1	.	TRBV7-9	CASSLGGGRGNEQFF